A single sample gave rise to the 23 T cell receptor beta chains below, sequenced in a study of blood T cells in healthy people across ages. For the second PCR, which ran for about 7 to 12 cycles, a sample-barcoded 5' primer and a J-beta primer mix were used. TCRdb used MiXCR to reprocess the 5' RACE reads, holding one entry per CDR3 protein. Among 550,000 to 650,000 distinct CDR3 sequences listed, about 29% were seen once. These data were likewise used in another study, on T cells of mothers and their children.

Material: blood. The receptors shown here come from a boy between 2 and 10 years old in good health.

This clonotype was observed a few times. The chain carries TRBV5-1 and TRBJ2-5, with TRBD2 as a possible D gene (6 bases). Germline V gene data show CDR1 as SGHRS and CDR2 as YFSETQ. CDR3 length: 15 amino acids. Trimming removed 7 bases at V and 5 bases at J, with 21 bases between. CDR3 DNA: TGCGCCAGCGCTTGGCGGGACCCCGGTAGCGAGACCCAGTACTTC. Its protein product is CASAWRDPGSETQYF.

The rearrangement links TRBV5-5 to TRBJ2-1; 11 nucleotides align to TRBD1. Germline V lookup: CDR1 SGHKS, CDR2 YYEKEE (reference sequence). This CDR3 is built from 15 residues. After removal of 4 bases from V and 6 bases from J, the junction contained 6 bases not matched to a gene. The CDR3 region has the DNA TGTGCCAGCAGCACCGGACAGGGGGCTGGCAATGAGCAGTTCTTC. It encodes CASSTGQGAGNEQFF.

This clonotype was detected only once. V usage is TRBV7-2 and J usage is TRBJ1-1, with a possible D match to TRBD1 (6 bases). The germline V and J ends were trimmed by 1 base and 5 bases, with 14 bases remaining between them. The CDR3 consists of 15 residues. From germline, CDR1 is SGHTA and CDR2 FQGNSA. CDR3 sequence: CASSLGAGEWTEAFF. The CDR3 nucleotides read TGTGCCAGCAGCTTAGGTGCAGGGGAGTGGACTGAAGCTTTCTTT.

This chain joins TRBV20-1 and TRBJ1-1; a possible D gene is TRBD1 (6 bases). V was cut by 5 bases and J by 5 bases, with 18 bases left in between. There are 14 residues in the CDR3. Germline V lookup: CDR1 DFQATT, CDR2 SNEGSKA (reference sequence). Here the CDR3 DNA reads TGCAGTGCTCTAAAGGGGGGGCCGGGGACTGAAGCTTTCTTT. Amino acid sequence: CSALKGGPGTEAFF.

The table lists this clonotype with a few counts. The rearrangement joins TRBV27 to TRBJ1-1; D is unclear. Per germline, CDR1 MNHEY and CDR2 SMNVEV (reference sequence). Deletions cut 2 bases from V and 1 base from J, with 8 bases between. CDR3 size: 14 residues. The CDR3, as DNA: TGTGCCAGCAGTTTACAGGCGGGGAACACTGAAGCTTTCTTT. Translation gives CASSLQAGNTEAFF.

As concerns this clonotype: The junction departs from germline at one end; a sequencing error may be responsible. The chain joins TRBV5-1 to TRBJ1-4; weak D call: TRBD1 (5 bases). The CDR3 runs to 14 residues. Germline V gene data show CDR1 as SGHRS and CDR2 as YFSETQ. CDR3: CASSKTETNEKLFF. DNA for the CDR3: TGCGCCAGCAGCAAGACAGAAACTAATGAGAAACTGTTTTTT. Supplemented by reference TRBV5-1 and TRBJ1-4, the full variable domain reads KAGVTQTPRYLIKTRGQQVTLSCSPISGHRSVSWYQQTPGQGLQFLFEYFSETQRNKGNFPGRFSGRQFSNSRSEMNVSTLELGDSALYLCASSKTETNEKLFFGSGTQLSVL.

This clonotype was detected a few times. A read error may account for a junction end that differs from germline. CDR3 residues: CATSSGGSNNGQFF. For the CDR3, the DNA is TGTGCCACCAGTTCGGGGGGCTCCAACAATGGGCAGTTCTTC. The chain carries TRBV24-1 and TRBJ2-5; tentatively, D is TRBD2 (7 bases). The J call is uncertain, as TRBJ2-1 better fits the DNA end. The germline V gene encodes CDR1 KGHDR and CDR2 SFDVKD. The CDR3 is 14 amino acids.

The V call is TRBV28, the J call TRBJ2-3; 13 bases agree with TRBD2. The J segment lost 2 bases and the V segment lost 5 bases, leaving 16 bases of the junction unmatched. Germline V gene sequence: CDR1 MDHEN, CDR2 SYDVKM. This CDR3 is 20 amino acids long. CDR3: CASSAVGLAGVGSFTDTQYF. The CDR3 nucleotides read TGTGCCAGCAGTGCCGTCGGACTAGCGGGAGTCGGGTCCTTCACAGATACGCAGTATTTT.

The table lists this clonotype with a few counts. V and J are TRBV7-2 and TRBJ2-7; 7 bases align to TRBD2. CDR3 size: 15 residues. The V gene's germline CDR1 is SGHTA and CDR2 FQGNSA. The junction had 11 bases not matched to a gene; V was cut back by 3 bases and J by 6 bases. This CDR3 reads CASSFAGTTGPEQYF. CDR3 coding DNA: TGTGCCAGCAGCTTCGCCGGGACTACCGGTCCCGAGCAGTACTTC.

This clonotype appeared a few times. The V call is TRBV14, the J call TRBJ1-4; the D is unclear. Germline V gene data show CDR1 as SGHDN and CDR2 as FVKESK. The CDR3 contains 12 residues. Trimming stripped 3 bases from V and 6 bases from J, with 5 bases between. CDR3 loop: CASSQTYEKLFF. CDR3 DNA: TGTGCCAGCAGCCAGACGTATGAAAAACTGTTTTTT.

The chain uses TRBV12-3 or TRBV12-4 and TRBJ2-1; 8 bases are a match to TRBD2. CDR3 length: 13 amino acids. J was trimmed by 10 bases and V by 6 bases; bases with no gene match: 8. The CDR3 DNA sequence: TGTGCCAGCAGCTTTAGCGGGATTGGGGAGCAGTTCTTC. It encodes CASSFSGIGEQFF.

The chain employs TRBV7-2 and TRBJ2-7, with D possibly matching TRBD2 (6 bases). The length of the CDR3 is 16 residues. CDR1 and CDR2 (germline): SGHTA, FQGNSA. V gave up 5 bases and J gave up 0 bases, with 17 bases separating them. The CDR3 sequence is CASSPHLAMSSYEQYF. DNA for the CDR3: TGTGCCAGCAGCCCTCATCTAGCGATGTCCTCCTACGAGCAGTACTTC.

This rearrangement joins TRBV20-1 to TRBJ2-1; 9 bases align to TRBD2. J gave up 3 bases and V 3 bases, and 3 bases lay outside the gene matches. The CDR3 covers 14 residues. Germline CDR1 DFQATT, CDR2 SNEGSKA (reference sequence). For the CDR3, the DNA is TGCAGTGCTAGGGCTAGCGGGGTCTACAATGAGCAGTTCTTC. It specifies CSARASGVYNEQFF.

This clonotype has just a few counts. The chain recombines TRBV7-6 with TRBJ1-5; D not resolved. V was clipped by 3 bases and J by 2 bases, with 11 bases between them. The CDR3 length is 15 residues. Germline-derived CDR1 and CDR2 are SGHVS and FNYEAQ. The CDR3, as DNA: TGTGCCAGCAGCTTTGGCCCCATGGGCAATCAGCCCCAGCATTTT. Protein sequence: CASSFGPMGNQPQHF.

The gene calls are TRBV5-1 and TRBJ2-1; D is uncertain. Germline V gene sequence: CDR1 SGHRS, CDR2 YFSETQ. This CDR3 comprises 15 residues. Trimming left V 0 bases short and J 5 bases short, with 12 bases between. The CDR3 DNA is TGCGCCAGCAGCTTGGAGGGTAGAGACCACAATGAGCAGTTCTTC. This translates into CASSLEGRDHNEQFF.

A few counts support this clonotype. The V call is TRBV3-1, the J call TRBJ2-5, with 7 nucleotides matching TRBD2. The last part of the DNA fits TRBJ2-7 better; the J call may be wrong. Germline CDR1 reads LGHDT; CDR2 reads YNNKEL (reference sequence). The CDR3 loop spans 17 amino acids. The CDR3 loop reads CASSQDERLARTYEQYF. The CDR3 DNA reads TGTGCCAGCAGCCAAGATGAAAGACTAGCCCGCACCTACGAGCAGTACTTC.

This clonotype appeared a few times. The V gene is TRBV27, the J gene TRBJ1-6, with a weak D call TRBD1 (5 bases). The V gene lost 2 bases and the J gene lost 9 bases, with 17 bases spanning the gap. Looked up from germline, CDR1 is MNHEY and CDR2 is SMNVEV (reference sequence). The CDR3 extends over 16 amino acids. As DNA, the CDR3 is TGTGCCAGCAGTTTACCCCCGGGGGTAGTAGGTTCACCCCTCCACTTT. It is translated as CASSLPPGVVGSPLHF.

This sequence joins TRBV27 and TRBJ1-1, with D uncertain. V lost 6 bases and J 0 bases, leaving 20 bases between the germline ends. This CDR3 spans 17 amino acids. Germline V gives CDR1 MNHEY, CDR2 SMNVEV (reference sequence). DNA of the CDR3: TGTGCCAGCAGCCTCCATCTACGGGCCCTCCTGAACACTGAAGCTTTCTTT. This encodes CASSLHLRALLNTEAFF.

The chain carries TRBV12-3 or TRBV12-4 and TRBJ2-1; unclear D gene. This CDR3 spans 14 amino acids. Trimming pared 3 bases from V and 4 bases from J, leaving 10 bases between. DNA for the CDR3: TGTGCCAGCAGTTTCCCTCCCGGATACAATGAGCAGTTCTTC. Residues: CASSFPPGYNEQFF.

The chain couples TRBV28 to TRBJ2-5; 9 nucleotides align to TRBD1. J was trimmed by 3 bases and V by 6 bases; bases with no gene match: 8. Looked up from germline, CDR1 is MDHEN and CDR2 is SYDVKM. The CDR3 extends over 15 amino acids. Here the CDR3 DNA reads TGTGCCAGCAGCAACGTGGGACAGGGCGAAGAGACCCAGTACTTC. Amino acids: CASSNVGQGEETQYF.

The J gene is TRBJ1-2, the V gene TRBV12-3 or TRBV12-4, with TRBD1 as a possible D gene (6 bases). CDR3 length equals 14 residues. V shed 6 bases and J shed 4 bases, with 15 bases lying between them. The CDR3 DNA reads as TGTGCCAGCAGCTCTGGGGGACATCGCTATGGCTACACCTTC. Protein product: CASSSGGHRYGYTF.

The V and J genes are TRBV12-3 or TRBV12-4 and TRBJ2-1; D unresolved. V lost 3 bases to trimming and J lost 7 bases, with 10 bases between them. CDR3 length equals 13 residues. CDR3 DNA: TGTGCCAGCAGTTTGACTCGAGTTAATGAGCAGTTCTTC. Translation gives CASSLTRVNEQFF.

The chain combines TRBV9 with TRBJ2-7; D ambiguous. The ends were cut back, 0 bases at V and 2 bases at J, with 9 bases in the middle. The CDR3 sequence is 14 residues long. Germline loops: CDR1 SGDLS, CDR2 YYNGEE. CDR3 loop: CASSVGGPPYEQYF. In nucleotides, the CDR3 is TGTGCCAGCAGCGTAGGAGGCCCGCCCTACGAGCAGTACTTC. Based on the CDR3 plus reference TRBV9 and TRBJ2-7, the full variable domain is DSGVTQTPKHLITATGQRVTLRCSPRSGDLSVYWYQQSLDQGLQFLIQYYNGEERAKGNILERFSAQQFPDLHSELNLSSLELGDSALYFCASSVGGPPYEQYFGPGTRLTVT.